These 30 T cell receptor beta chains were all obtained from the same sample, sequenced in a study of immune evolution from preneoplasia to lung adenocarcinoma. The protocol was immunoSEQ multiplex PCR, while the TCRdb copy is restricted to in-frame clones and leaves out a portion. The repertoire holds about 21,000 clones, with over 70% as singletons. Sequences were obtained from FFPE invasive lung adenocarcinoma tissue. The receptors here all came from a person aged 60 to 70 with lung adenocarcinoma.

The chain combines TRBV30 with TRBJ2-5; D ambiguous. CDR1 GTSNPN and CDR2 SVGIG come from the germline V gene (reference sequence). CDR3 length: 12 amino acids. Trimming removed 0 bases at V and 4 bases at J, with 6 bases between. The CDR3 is CAWSVGSETQYF. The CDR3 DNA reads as TGTGCCTGGAGTGTTGGTTCAGAGACCCAGTACTTC.

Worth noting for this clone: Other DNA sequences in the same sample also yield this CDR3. CDR3 amino acids: CASSLNTEAFF. The CDR3 bases are TGTGCCAGCAGCTTAAACACTGAAGCTTTCTTT. The V call is TRBV7-9, the J call TRBJ1-1; the D is unclear. The germline V and J ends were trimmed by 2 bases and 2 bases, with 0 bases remaining between them. Germline V gene lookup returns CDR1 SEHNR and CDR2 FQNEAQ (reference sequence). This CDR3 is 11 amino acids long. Based on the CDR3 plus reference TRBV7-9 and TRBJ1-1, the full variable domain is DTGVSQNPRHKITKRGQNVTFRCDPISEHNRLYWYRQTLGQGPEFLTYFQNEAQLEKSRLLSDRFSAERPKGSFSTLEIQRTEQGDSAMYLCASSLNTEAFFGQGTRLTVV.

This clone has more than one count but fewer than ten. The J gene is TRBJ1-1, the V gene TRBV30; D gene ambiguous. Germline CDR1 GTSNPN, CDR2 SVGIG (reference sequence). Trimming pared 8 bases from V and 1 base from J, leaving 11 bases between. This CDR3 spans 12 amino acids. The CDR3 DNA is TGTGCCCGCCTTGTGGGGAACACTGAAGCTTTCTTT. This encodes CARLVGNTEAFF. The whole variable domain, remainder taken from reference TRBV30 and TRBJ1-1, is SQTIHQWPATLVQPVGSPLSLECTVEGTSNPNLYWYRQAAGRGLQLLFYSVGIGQISSEVPQNLSASRPQDRQFILSSKKLLLSDSGFYLCARLVGNTEAFFGQGTRLTVV.

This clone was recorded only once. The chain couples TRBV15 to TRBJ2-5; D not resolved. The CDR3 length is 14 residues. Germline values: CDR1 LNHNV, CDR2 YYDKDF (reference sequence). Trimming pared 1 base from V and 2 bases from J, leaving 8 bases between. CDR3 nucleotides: TGTGCCACCAGCAGAGGGGCAGTTCAAGAGACCCAGTACTTC. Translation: CATSRGAVQETQYF.

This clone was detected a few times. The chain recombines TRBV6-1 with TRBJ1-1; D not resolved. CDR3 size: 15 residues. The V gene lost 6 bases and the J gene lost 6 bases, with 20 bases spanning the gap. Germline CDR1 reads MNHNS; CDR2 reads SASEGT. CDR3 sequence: CASRAGEGVRSEAFF. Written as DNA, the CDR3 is TGTGCCAGCAGAGCAGGCGAGGGCGTAAGGTCTGAAGCTTTCTTT.

CDR3 DNA sequence: TGTGCCAGCTCAGATTTTACAGGCAGCTCCTACGAGCAGTACTTC. Translated: CASSDFTGSSYEQYF. The genes are TRBV18 and TRBJ2-7, with D possibly matching TRBD1 (5 bases). V was clipped by 5 bases and J by 0 bases, with 14 bases between them. Germline V gene lookup returns CDR1 KGHSH and CDR2 LQKENI. CDR3 length: 15 residues.

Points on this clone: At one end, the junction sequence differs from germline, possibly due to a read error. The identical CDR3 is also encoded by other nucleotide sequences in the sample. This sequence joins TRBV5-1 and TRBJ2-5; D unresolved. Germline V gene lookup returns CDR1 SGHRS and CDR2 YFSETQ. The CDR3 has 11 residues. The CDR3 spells CASRMQETQYF. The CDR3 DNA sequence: TGTGCCAGCAGAATGCAAGAGACCCAGTACTTC.

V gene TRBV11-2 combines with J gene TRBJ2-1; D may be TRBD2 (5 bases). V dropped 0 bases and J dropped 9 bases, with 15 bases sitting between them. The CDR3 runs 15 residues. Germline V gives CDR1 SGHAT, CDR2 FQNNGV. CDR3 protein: CASSLEWLGGGEQFF. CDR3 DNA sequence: TGTGCCAGCAGCTTAGAGTGGTTAGGAGGAGGTGAGCAGTTCTTC.

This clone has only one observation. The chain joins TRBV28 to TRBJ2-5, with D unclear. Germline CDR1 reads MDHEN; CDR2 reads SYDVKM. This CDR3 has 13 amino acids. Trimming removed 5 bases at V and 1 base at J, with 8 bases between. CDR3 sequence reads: CASSDPGQETQYF. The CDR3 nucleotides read TGTGCCAGCAGTGACCCGGGCCAAGAGACCCAGTACTTC. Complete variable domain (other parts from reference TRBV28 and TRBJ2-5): DVKVTQSSRYLVKRTGEKVFLECVQDMDHENMFWYRQDPGLGLRLIYFSYDVKMKEKGDIPEGYSVSREKKERFSLILESASTNQTSMYLCASSDPGQETQYFGPGTRLLVL.

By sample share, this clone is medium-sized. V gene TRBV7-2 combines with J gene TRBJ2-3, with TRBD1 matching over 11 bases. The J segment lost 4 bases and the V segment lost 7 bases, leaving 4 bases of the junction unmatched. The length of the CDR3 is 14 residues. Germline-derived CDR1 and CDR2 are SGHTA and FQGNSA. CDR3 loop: CASTRDRGSDTQYF. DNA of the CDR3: TGTGCCAGCACGAGGGACAGGGGGTCAGATACGCAGTATTTT.

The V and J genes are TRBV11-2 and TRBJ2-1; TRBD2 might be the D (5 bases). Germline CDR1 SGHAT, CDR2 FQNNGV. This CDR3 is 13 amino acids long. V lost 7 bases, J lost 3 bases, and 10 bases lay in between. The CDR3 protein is CASNRGYYNEQFF. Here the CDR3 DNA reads TGTGCCAGCAACCGGGGATACTACAATGAGCAGTTCTTC.

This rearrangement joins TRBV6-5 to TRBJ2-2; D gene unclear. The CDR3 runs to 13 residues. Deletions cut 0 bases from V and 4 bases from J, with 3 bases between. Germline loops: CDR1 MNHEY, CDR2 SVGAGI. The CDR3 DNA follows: TGTGCCAGCAGTTACTCGAGCACCGGGGAGCTGTTTTTT. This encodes CASSYSSTGELFF.

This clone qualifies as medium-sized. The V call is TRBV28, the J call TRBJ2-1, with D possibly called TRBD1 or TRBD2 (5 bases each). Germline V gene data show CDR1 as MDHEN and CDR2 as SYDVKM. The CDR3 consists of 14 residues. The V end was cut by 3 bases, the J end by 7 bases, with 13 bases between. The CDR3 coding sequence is TGTGCCAGCAGTTTCCTGGGACGGCAAAATGAGCAGTTCTTC. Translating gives CASSFLGRQNEQFF.

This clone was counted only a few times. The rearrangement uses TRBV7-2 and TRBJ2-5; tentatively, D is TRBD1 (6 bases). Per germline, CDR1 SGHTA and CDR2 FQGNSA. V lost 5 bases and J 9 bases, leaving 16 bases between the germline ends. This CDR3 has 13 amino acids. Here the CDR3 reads CASSLQGGRAQYF. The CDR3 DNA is TGTGCCAGCAGCCTCCAAGGGGGTCGGGCCCAGTACTTC.

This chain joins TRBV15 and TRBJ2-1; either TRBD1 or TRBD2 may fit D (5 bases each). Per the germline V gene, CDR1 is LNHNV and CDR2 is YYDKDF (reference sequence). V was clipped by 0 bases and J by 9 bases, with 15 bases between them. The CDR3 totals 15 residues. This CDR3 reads CATSRERHGGGEQFF. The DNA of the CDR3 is TGTGCCACCAGCAGAGAACGTCACGGTGGGGGTGAGCAGTTCTTC.

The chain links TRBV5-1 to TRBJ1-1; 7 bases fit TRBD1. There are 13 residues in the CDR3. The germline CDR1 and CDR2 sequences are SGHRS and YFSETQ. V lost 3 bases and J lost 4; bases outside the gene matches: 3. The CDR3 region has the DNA TGCGCCAGCAGCTCGACAGGGCTCACTGAAGCTTTCTTT. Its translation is CASSSTGLTEAFF.

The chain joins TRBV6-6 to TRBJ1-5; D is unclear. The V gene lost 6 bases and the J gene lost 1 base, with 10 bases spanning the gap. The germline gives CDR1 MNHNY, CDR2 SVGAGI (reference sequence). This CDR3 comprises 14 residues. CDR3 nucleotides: TGTGCCAGCAGGGATCAAGAGAGCAATCAGCCCCAGCATTTT. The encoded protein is CASRDQESNQPQHF.

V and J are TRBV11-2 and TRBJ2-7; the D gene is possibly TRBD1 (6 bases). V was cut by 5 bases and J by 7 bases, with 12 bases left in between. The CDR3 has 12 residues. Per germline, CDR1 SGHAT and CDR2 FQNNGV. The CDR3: CASSLLRGEQYF. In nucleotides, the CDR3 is TGTGCCAGCAGCCTCCTGAGGGGGGAGCAGTACTTC.

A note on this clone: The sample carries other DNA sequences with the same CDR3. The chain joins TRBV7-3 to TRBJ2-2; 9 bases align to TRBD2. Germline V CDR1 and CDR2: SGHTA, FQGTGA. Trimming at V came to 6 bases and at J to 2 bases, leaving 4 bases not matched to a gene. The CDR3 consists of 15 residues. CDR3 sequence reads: CASSTLAGNTGELFF. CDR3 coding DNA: TGTGCCAGCAGTACTCTAGCGGGAAACACCGGGGAGCTGTTTTTT.

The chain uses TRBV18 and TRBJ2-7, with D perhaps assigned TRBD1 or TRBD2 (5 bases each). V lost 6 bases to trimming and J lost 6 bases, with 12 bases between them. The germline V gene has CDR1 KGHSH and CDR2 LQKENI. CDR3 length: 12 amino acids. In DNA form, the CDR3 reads TGTGCCAGCTCCTACGATGGGGGCGAGCAGTACTTC. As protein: CASSYDGGEQYF.

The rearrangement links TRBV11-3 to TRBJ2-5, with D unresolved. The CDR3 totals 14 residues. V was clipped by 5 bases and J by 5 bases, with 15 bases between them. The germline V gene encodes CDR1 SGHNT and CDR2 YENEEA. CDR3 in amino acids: CASSLPATIETQYF. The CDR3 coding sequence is TGTGCCAGCAGCCTCCCCGCCACAATCGAGACCCAGTACTTC.

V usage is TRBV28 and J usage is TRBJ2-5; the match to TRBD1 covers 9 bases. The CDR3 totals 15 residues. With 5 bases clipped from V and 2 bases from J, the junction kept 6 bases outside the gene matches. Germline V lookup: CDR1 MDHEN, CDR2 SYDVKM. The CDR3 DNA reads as TGTGCCAGCAGTCCACACGACAGGGGGCAAGAGACCCAGTACTTC. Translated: CASSPHDRGQETQYF. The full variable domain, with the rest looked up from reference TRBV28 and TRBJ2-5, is DVKVTQSSRYLVKRTGEKVFLECVQDMDHENMFWYRQDPGLGLRLIYFSYDVKMKEKGDIPEGYSVSREKKERFSLILESASTNQTSMYLCASSPHDRGQETQYFGPGTRLLVL.

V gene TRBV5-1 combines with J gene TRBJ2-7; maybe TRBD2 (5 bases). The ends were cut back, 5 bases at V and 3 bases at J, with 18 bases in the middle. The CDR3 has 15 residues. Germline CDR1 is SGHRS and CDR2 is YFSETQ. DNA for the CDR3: TGCGCCAGCAGGCCGACTACCGATGGGCTCTACGAGCAGTACTTC. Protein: CASRPTTDGLYEQYF.

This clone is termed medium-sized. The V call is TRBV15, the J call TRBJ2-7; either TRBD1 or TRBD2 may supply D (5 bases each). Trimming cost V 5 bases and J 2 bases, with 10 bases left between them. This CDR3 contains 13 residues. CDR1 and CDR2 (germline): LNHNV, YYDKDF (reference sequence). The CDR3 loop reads CATSRGRTYEQYF. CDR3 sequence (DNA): TGTGCCACCAGCCGGGGACGGACCTACGAGCAGTACTTC.

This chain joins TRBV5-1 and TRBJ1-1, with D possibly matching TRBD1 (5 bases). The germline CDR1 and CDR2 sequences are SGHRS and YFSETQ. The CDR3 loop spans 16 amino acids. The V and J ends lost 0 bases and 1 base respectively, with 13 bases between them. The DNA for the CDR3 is TGCGCCAGCAGCTTGGCGTTGGGGGTGAGGAACACTGAAGCTTTCTTT. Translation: CASSLALGVRNTEAFF.

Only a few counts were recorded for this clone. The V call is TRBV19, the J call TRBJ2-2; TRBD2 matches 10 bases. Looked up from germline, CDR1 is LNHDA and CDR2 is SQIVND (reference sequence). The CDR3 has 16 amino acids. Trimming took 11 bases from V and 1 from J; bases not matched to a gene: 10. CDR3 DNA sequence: TGTGCCGCTAGCGGGAGTATCGTTTTGAACACCGGGGAGCTGTTTTTT. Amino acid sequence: CAASGSIVLNTGELFF. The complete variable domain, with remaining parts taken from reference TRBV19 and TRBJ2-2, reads DGGITQSPKYLFRKEGQNVTLSCEQNLNHDAMYWYRQDPGQGLRLIYYSQIVNDFQKGDIAEGYSVSREKKESFPLTVTSAQKNPTAFYLCAASGSIVLNTGELFFGEGSRLTVL.

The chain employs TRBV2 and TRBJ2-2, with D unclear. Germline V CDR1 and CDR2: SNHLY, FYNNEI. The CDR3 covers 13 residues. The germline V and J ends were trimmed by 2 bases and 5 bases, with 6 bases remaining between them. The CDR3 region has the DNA TGTGCCAGCAGTGAATTAGGGACCGGGGAGCTGTTTTTT. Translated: CASSELGTGELFF.

CDR3: CASSEGTSGNNEQFF. The CDR3 coding sequence is TGTGCCAGCAGTGAAGGGACTAGCGGGAATAATGAGCAGTTCTTC. The chain links TRBV28 to TRBJ2-1, with 13 bases that match TRBD2. This CDR3 spans 15 amino acids. The V gene's germline CDR1 is MDHEN and CDR2 SYDVKM. V gave up 5 bases and J gave up 7 bases; unmatched junction bases: 5.

The CDR3 DNA reads TGTGCCAGCGAAATCTCTAGGGGTGGGATTCGTTCCTACGAGCAGTACTTC. Protein sequence: CASEISRGGIRSYEQYF. The chain joins TRBV28 to TRBJ2-7, with TRBD1 as a possible D gene (5 bases). This CDR3 is 17 amino acids long. Germline-derived CDR1 and CDR2 are MDHEN and SYDVKM. V was pared by 8 bases and J by 1 base, with 24 bases between.

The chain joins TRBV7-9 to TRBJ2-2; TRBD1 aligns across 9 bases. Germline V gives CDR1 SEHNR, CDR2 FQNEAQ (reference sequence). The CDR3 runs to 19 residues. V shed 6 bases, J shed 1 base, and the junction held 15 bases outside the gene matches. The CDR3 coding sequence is TGTGCCAGCAGATCCAAACGGGCGCCGGGACAGGGGAACACCGGGGAGCTGTTTTTT. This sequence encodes CASRSKRAPGQGNTGELFF.